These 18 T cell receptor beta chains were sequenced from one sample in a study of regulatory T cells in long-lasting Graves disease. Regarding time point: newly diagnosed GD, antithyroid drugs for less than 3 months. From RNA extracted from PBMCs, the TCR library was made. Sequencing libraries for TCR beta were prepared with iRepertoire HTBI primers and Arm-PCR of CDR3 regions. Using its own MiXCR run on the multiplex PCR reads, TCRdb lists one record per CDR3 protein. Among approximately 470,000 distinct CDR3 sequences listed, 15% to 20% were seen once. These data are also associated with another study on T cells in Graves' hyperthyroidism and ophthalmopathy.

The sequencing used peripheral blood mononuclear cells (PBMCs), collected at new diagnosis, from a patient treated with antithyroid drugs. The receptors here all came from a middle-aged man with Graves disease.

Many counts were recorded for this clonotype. CDR3 nucleotides: TGTGCCAGCAGCTTAGTCGGCGTGCCCTACGAGCAGTACTTC. Translated, it gives CASSLVGVPYEQYF. V and J are TRBV11-2 and TRBJ2-7; D remains ambiguous. Trimming stripped 1 base from V and 2 bases from J, with 9 bases between. Germline CDR1 is SGHAT and CDR2 is FQNNGV. CDR3 length equals 14 residues.

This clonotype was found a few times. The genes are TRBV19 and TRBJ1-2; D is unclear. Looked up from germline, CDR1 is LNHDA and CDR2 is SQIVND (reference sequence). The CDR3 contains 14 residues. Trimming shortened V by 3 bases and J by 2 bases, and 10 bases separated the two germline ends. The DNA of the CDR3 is TGTGCCAGTAGTATTCGAGCACAGAACTATGGCTACACCTTC. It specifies CASSIRAQNYGYTF.

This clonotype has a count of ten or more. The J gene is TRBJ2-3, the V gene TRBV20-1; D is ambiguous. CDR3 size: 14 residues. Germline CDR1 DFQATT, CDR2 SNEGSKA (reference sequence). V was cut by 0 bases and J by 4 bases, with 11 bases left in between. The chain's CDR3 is CSARDGTVADTQYF. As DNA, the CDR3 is TGCAGTGCTAGAGACGGCACGGTAGCAGATACGCAGTATTTT.

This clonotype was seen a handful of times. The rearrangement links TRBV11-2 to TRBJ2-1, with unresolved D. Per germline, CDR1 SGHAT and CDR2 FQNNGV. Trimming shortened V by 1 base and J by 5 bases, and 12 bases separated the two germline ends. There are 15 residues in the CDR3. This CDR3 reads CASSLGRMKNNEQFF. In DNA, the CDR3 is TGTGCCAGCAGCTTAGGTCGGATGAAAAACAATGAGCAGTTCTTC.

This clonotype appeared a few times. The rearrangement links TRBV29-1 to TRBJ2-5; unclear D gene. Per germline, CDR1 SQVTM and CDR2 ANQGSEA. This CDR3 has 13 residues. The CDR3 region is CSARESNRGTQYF. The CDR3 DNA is TGCAGTGCCCGTGAGAGTAATAGAGGGACCCAGTACTTC.

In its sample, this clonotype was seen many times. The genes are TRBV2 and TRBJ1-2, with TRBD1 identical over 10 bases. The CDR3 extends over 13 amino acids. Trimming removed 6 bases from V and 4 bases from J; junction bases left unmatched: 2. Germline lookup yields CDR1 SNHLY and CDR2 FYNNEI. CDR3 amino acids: CASRGQGRYGYTF. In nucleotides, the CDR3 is TGTGCCAGCAGGGGACAGGGGCGCTATGGCTACACCTTC.

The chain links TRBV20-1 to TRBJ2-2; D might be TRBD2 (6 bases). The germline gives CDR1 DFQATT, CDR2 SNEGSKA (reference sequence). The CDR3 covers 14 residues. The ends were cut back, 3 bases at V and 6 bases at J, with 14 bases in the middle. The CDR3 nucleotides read TGCAGTGCTAGGAGGATAGCGGTCGCCGGGGAGCTGTTTTTT. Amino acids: CSARRIAVAGELFF.

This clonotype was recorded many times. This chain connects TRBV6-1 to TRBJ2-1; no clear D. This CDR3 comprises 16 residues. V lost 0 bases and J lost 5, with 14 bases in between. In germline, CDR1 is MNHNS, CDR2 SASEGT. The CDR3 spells CASSEAPKRRDNEQFF. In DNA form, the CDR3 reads TGTGCCAGCAGTGAAGCCCCAAAAAGAAGAGACAATGAGCAGTTCTTC.

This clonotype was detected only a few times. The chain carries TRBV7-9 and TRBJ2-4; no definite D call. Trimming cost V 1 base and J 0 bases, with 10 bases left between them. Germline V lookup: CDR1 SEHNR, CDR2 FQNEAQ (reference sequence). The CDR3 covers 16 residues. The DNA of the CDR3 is TGTGCCAGCAGCTTAGTTGGCAACCTAGCCAAAAACATTCAGTACTTC. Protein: CASSLVGNLAKNIQYF. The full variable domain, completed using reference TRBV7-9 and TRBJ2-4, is DTGVSQNPRHKITKRGQNVTFRCDPISEHNRLYWYRQTLGQGPEFLTYFQNEAQLEKSRLLSDRFSAERPKGSFSTLEIQRTEQGDSAMYLCASSLVGNLAKNIQYFGAGTRLSVL.

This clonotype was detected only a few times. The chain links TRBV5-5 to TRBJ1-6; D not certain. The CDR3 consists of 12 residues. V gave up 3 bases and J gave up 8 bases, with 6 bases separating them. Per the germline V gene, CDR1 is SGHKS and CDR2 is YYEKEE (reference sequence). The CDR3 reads CASSSTDSPLHF. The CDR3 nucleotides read TGTGCCAGCAGCTCCACTGATTCACCCCTCCACTTT.

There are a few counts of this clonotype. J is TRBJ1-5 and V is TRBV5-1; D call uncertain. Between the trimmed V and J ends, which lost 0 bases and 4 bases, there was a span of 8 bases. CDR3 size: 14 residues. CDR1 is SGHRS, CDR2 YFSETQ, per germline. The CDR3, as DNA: TGCGCCAGCAGCTTGGAAGGGCAGAATCAGCCCCAGCATTTT. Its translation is CASSLEGQNQPQHF.

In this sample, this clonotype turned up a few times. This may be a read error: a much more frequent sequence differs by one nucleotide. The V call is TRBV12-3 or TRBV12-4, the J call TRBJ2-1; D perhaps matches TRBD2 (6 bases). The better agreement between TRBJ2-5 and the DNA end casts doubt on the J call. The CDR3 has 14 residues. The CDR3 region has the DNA TGTGCCAGCAGACCTCAGGGACTCCAAGAGACCCAGTACTTC. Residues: CASRPQGLQETQYF.

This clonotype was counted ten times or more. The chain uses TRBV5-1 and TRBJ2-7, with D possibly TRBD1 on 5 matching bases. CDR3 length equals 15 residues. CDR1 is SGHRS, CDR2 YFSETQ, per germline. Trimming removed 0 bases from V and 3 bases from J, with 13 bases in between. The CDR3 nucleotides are TGCGCCAGCAGCTTGGAGGTGGGGCCCTTCTACGAGCAGTACTTC. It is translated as CASSLEVGPFYEQYF. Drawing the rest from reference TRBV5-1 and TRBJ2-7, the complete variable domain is KAGVTQTPRYLIKTRGQQVTLSCSPISGHRSVSWYQQTPGQGLQFLFEYFSETQRNKGNFPGRFSGRQFSNSRSEMNVSTLELGDSALYLCASSLEVGPFYEQYFGPGTRLTVT.

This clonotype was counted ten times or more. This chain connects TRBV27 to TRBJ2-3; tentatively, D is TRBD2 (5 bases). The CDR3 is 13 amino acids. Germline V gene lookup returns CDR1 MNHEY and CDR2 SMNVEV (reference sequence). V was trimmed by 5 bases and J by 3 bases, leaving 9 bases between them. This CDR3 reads CASSKRRTDTQYF. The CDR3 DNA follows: TGTGCCAGCAGTAAACGGAGGACAGATACGCAGTATTTT.

CDR3 in DNA: TGTGCCATCAGCCACCGGGACGGCGAACCCCACAACTATGGCTACACCTTC. Protein product: CAISHRDGEPHNYGYTF. The V call is TRBV10-3, the J call TRBJ1-2; D possibly corresponds to TRBD1 (5 bases). The germline CDR1 and CDR2 sequences are ENHRY and SYGVKD. V was shortened by 6 bases and J by 2 bases, with 22 bases between the two germline ends. CDR3 size: 17 residues.

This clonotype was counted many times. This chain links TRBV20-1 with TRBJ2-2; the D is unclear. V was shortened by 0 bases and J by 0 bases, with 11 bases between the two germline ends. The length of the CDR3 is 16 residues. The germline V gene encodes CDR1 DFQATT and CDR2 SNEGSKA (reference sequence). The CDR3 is CSARDTGGANTGELFF. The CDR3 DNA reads TGCAGTGCTAGAGATACGGGCGGCGCGAACACCGGGGAGCTGTTTTTT.

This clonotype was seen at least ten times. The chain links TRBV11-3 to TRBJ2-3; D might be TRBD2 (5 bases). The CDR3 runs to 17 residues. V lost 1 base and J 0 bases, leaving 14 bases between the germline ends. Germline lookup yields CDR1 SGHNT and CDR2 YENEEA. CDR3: CASSLGLGSVSTDTQYF. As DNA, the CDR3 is TGTGCCAGCAGCTTAGGACTGGGGAGCGTGAGCACAGATACGCAGTATTTT.

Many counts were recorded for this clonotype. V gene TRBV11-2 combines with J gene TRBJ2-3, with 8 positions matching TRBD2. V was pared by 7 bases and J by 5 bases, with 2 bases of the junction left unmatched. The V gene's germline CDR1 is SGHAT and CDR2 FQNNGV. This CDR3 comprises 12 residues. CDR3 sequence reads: CASMAGGDTQYF. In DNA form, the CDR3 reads TGTGCCAGCATGGCGGGAGGAGATACGCAGTATTTT.